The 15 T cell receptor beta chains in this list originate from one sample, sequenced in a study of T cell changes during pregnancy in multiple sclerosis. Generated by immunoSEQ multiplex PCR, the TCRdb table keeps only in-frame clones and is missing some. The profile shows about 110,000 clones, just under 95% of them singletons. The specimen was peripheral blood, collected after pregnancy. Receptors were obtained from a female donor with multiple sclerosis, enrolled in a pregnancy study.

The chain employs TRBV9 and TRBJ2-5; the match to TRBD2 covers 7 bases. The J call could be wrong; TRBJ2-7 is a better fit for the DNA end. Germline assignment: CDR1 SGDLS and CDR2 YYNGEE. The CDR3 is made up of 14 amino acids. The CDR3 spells CASSAGTTLTEQYF. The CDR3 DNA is TGTGCCAGCAGCGCAGGGACTACCCTTACCGAGCAGTACTTC.

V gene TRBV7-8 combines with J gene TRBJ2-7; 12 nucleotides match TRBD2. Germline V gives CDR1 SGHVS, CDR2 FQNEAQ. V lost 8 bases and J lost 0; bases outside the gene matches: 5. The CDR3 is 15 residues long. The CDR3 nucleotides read TGTGCCAGCCGGCTAGCGGGGGGGAGCTCCTACGAGCAGTACTTC. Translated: CASRLAGGSSYEQYF.

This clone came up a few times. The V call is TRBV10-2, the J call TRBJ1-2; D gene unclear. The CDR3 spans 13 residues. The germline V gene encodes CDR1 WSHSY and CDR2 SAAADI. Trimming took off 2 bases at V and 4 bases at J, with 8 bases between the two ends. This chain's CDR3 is CASSEPTSYGYTF. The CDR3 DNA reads TGCGCCAGCAGTGAGCCGACAAGCTATGGCTACACCTTC.

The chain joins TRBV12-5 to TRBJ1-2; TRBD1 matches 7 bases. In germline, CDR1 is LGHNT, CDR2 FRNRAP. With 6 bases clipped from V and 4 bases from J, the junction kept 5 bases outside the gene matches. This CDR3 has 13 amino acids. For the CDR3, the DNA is TGTGCTAGTGGAAGGGGACAGAGCTATGGCTACACCTTC. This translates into CASGRGQSYGYTF.

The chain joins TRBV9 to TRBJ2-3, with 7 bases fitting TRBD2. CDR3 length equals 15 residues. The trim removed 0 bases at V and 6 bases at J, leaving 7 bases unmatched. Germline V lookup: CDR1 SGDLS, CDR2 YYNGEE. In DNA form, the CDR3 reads TGTGCCAGCAGCGTAGCGGGGGGTCCCCCGGATACGCAGTATTTT. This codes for CASSVAGGPPDTQYF.

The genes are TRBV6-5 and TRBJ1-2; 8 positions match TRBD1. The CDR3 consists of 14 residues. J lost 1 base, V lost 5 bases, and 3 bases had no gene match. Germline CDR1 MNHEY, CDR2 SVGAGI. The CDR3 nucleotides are TGTGCCAGCAGTCAGGACAGGGTTAACTATGGCTACACCTTC. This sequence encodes CASSQDRVNYGYTF.

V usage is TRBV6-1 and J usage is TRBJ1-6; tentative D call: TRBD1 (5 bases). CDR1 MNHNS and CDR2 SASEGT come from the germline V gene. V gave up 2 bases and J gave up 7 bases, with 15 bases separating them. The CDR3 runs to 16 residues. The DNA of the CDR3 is TGTGCCAGCAGTGAACCCGCGGGAGGGGTGAATTCACCCCTCCACTTT. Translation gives CASSEPAGGVNSPLHF.

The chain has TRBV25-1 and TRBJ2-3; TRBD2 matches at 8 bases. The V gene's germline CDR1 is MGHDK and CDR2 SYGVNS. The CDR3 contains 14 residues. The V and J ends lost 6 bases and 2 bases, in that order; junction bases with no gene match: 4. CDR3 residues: CASSRGGTTDTQYF. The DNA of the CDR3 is TGTGCCAGCAGCCGGGGGGGGACCACAGATACGCAGTATTTT.

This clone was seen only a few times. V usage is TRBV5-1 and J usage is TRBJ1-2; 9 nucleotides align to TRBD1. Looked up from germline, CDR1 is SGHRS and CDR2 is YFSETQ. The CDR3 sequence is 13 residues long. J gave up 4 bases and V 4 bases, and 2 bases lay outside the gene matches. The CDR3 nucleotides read TGCGCCAGCAGCGTGACAGGGGGCTATGGCTACACCTTC. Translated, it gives CASSVTGGYGYTF.

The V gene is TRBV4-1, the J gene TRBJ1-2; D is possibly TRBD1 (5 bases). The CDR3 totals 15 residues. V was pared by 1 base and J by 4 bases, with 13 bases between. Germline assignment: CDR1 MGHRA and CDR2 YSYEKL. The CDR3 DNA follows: TGCGCCAGCAGCCAAGGGGGGGATCGTGGCTATGGCTACACCTTC. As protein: CASSQGGDRGYGYTF.

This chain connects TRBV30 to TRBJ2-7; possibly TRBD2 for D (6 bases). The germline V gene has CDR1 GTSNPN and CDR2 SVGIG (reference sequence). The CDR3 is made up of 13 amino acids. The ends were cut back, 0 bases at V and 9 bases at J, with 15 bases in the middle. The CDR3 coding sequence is TGTGCCTGGAGTGTAACCCAGGGAGGCGGGCAGTACTTC. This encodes CAWSVTQGGGQYF.

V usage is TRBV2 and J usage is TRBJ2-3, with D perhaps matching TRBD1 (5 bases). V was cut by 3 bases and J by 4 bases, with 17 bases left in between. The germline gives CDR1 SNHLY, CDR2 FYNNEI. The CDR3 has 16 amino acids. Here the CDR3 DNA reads TGTGCCAGCAGTGACTCCGTGTTCCTAGGGGCAGATACGCAGTATTTT. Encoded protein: CASSDSVFLGADTQYF.

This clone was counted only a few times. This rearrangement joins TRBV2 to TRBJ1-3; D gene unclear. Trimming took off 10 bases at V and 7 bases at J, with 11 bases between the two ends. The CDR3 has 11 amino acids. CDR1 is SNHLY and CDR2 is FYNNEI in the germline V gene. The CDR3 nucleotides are TGTGCCATAGCGACGAGGAACACCATATATTTT. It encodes CAIATRNTIYF.

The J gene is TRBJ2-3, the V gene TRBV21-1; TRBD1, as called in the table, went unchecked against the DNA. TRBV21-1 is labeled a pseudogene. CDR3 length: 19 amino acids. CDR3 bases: TGTGCCAGCAGCAAACCCTTCCGGGACAGGGATGGTGGTGCAGATACGCAGTATTTT. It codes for CASSKPFRDRDGGADTQYF.

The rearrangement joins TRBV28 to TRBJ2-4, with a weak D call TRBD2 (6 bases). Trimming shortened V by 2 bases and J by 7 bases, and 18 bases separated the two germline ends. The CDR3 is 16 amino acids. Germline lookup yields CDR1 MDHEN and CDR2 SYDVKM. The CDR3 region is CASSLSATTAGNIQYF. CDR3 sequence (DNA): TGTGCCAGCAGTTTAAGTGCCACTACAGCGGGCAACATTCAGTACTTC. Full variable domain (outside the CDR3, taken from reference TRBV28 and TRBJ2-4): DVKVTQSSRYLVKRTGEKVFLECVQDMDHENMFWYRQDPGLGLRLIYFSYDVKMKEKGDIPEGYSVSREKKERFSLILESASTNQTSMYLCASSLSATTAGNIQYFGAGTRLSVL.